This TCR beta chain originates from a study of blood T cell repertoires in COVID-19. Study in general: Donors in the United States, Italy and Spain gave samples during acute or convalescent COVID-19. T cells, B-cell-depleted T cells, or PBMCs provided the cDNA or gDNA that served as material.

With V trimmed by 6 bases and J by 4 bases, 8 bases remained unmatched. CDR1 is MNHEY and CDR2 is SMNVEV in the germline V gene (reference sequence). This CDR3 is built from 14 residues. The protocol was immunoSEQ multiplex PCR, while the TCRdb copy is restricted to in-frame clones and leaves out a portion. The sample lists around 24,000 clones, roughly 83% seen once, with roughly 24% in the top ten. The sequenced sample consisted of peripheral blood. V and J are TRBV27 and TRBJ2-7; 8 bases line up with TRBD2. The clonotype was recovered from a human donor with active COVID-19. The donor label of this sample is uncertain. CDR3 region: CASRYAGGLYEQYF. CDR3 nucleotide sequence: TGTGCCAGCAGGTATGCGGGGGGCCTGTACGAGCAGTACTTC.